At least ten counts were recorded for the clone carrying this T cell receptor (beta chain). TCRdb called the RACE reads again in MiXCR, with one record for every CDR3 protein. Among 65,000 to 80,000 distinct CDR3 sequences listed, 10% were seen once. The data derive from a study of human T cells and chemical hapten exposure. As for the study in general: 2% DPC was applied to around 2 cm by around 2 cm of upper inner arm skin for sensitization.

V shed 3 bases, J shed 0 bases, and the junction held 4 bases outside the gene matches. The CDR3 has 17 amino acids. CDR1 and CDR2 (germline): MNHEY, SMNVEV (reference sequence). Indicated time point: patch test 1, 2 weeks after DPC sensitization. Documented treatment: therapeutic diphenylcyclopropenone sensitization with weekly scalp DPC. The clonotype comes from a woman aged 45-60 years with alopecia areata. Some clones in this sample may be carry-over from other donors' samples. Sequencing used whole blood, obtained in connection with sensitization to the hapten diphenylcyclopropenone (DPC). The chain has TRBV27 and TRBJ2-1; 11 nucleotides line up with TRBD2. In DNA form, the CDR3 reads TGTGCCAGCAGTTTTCCTAGCGGGAGGAGCTCCTACAATGAGCAGTTCTTC. It is translated as CASSFPSGRSSYNEQFF.